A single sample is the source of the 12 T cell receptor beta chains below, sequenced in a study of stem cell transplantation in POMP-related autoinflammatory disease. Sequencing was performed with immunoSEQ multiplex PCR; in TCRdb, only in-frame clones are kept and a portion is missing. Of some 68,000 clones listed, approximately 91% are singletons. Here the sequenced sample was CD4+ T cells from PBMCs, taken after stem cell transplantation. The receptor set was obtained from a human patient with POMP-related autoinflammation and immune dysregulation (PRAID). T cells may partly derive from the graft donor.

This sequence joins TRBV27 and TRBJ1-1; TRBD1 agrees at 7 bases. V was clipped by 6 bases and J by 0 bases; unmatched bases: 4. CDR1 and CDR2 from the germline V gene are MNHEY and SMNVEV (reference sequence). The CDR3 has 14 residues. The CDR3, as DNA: TGTGCCAGCAGGAGACAGGGTTTGAACACTGAAGCTTTCTTT. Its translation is CASRRQGLNTEAFF.

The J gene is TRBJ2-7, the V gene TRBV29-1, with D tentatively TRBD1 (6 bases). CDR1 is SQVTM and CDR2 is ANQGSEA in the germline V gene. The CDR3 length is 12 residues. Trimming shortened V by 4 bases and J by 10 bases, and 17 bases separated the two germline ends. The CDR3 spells CSVGTDYRSQYF. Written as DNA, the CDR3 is TGCAGCGTTGGGACAGACTACCGGTCCCAGTACTTC.

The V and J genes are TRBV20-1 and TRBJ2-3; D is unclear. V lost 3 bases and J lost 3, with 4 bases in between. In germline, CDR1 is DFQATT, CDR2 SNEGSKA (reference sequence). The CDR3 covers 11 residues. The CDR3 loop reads CSASGTDTQYF. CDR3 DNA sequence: TGCAGTGCTAGTGGAACAGATACGCAGTATTTT.

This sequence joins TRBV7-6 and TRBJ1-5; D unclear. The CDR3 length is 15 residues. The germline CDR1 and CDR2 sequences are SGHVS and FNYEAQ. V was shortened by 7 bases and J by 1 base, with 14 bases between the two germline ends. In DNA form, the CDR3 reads TGTGCCAGCATATCTCGGAGGGCCAGCAATCAGCCCCAGCATTTT. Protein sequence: CASISRRASNQPQHF.

The CDR3 here is CASRWTGGRGYTF. CDR3 DNA: TGCGCCAGCAGGTGGACAGGGGGCCGGGGCTACACCTTC. The chain carries TRBV4-1 and TRBJ1-2; 11 bases are shared with TRBD1. Germline assignment: CDR1 MGHRA and CDR2 YSYEKL. Losses at the gene ends were 6 bases for V and 8 bases for J; bases not matched to a gene: 5. The CDR3 sequence is 13 residues long.

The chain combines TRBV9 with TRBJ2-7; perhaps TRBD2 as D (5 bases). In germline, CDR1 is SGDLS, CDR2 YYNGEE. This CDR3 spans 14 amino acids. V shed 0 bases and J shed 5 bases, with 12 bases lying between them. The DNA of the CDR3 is TGTGCCAGCAGCGTAGGACCGGCGGGTCACGAGCAGTACGTC. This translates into CASSVGPAGHEQYV.

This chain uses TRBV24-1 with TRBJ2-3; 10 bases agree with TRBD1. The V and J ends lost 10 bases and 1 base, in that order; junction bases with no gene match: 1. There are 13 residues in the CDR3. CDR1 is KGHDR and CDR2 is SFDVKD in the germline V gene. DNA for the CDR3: TGTGCCACGGGGACAGGGGGCACAGATACGCAGTATTTT. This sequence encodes CATGTGGTDTQYF.

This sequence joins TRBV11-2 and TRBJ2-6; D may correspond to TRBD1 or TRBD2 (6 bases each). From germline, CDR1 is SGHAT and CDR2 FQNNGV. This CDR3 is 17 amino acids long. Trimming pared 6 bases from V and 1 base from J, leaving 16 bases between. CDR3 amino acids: CASSSGALSSGANVLTF. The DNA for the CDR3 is TGTGCCAGCAGTTCGGGGGCACTCTCTTCTGGGGCCAACGTCCTGACTTTC. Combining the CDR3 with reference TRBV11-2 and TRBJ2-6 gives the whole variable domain EAGVAQSPRYKIIEKRQSVAFWCNPISGHATLYWYQQILGQGPKLLIQFQNNGVVDDSQLPKDRFSAERLKGVDSTLKIQPAKLEDSAVYLCASSSGALSSGANVLTFGAGSRLTVL.

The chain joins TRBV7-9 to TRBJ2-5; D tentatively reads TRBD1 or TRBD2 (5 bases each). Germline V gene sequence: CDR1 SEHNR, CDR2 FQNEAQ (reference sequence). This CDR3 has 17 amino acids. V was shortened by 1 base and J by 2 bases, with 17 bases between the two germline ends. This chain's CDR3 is CASSLGGDWVQQETQYF. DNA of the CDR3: TGTGCCAGCAGCTTAGGAGGGGATTGGGTACAACAAGAGACCCAGTACTTC.

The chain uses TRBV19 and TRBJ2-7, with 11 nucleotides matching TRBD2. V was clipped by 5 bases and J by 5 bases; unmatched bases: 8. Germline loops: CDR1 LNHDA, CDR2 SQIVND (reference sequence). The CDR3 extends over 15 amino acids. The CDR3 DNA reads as TGTGCCAGTAGTTCACTAGCGGGAGCAGACCACGAGCAGTACTTC. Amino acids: CASSSLAGADHEQYF.

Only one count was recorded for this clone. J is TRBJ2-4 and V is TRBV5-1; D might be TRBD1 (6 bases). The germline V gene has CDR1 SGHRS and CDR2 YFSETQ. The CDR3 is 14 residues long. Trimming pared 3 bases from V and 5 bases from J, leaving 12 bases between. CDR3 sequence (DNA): TGCGCCAGCAGCTCCCAGGGGTTCGAAAACATTCAGTACTTC. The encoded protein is CASSSQGFENIQYF.

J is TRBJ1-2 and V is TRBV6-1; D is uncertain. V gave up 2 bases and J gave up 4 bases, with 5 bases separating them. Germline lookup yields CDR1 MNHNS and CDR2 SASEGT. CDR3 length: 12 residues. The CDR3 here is CASSERSYGYTF. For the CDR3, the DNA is TGTGCCAGCAGTGAAAGAAGCTATGGCTACACCTTC.